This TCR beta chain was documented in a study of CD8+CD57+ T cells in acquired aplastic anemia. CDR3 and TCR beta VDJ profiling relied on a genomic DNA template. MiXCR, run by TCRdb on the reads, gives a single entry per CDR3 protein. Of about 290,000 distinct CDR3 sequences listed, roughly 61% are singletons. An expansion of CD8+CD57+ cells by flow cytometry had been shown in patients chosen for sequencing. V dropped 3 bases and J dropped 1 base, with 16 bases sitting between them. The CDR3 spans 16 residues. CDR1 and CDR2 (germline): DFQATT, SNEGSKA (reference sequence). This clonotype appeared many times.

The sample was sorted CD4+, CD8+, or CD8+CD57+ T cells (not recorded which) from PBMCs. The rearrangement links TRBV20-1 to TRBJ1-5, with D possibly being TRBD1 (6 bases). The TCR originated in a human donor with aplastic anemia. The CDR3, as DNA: TGCAGTGCTAGGTTAGGGAAAAGGGGGAGCAATCAGCCCCAGCATTTT. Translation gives CSARLGKRGSNQPQHF.